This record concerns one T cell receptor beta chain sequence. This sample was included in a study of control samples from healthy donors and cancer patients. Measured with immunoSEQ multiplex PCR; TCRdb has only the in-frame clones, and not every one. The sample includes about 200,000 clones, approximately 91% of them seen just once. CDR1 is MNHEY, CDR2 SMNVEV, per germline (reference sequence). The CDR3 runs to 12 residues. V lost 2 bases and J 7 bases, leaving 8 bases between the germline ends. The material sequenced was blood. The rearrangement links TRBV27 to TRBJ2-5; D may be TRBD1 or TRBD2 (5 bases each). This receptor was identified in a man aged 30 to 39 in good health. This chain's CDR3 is CASSLERGTQYF. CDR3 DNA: TGTGCCAGCAGTTTAGAGAGGGGGACCCAGTACTTC.